This passage covers 9 T cell receptor beta chains from one sample sequenced in a study of T cells and copy number aberrations in small-cell lung cancer. Here immunoSEQ multiplex PCR was the method, and the copy in TCRdb shows in-frame clones only, minus some. The sample shows under 7,000 clones, 65% to 85% of them seen only once. Sequenced sample: tumor tissue. These receptors originate from a man aged 50-59 years with small cell lung cancer.

This clone appeared a few times. The V call is TRBV28, the J call TRBJ2-5; 15 bases are shared with TRBD2. CDR1 MDHEN and CDR2 SYDVKM come from the germline V gene. V shed 10 bases, J shed 1 base, and the junction held 7 bases outside the gene matches. The CDR3 sequence is 16 residues long. The CDR3, as DNA: TGTGCCATCGGGACTAGCGGGAGGATACCCCAAGAGACCCAGTACTTC. Encoded protein: CAIGTSGRIPQETQYF.

This clone was recorded once. V usage is TRBV6-1 and J usage is TRBJ2-7; D is ambiguous. This CDR3 spans 15 amino acids. Germline V gene sequence: CDR1 MNHNS, CDR2 SASEGT. Between the trimmed V and J ends, which lost 4 bases and 3 bases, there was a span of 16 bases. CDR3 nucleotide sequence: TGTGCCAGCAGTGCTTCGGGCTATATTATCTACGAGCAGTACTTC. Translated, it gives CASSASGYIIYEQYF.

This chain links TRBV28 with TRBJ2-1; TRBD1 aligns across 7 bases. This CDR3 has 15 amino acids. V lost 5 bases to trimming and J lost 8 bases; unmatched junction nucleotides: 12. Germline V gene lookup returns CDR1 MDHEN and CDR2 SYDVKM. The CDR3 loop reads CASSRAGGGLHEQFF. CDR3 DNA: TGTGCCAGCAGTAGGGCAGGGGGTGGGTTGCATGAGCAGTTCTTC.

This clone qualifies as large (0.1 to 1%). The gene calls are TRBV7-8 and TRBJ2-7; TRBD1 matches 8 bases. CDR1 and CDR2 from the germline V gene are SGHVS and FQNEAQ. With V trimmed by 4 bases and J by 2 bases, 10 bases remained unmatched. This CDR3 has 16 residues. The CDR3 protein is CASSSQTGASTYEQYF. The CDR3 nucleotides are TGTGCCAGCAGCTCGCAGACAGGGGCATCAACCTACGAGCAGTACTTC.

V gene TRBV30 combines with J gene TRBJ2-7; 8 bases are a match to TRBD2. V lost 4 bases to trimming and J lost 4 bases; unmatched junction nucleotides: 6. The length of the CDR3 is 13 residues. Germline V lookup: CDR1 GTSNPN, CDR2 SVGIG (reference sequence). The CDR3 DNA is TGTGCCTGGACGTTCGGGGGGGGATACGAGCAGTACTTC. Translation gives CAWTFGGGYEQYF.

This clone was counted only a few times. J is TRBJ2-1 and V is TRBV18; 9 bases agree with TRBD1. The CDR3 has 14 residues. Losses at the gene ends were 6 bases for V and 7 bases for J; bases not matched to a gene: 7. Germline CDR1 and CDR2: KGHSH and LQKENI. The CDR3: CASSGGTGFNEQFF. CDR3 bases: TGTGCCAGCTCCGGCGGGACAGGGTTTAATGAGCAGTTCTTC.

The chain uses TRBV7-9 and TRBJ2-3, with unresolved D. Trimming took 4 bases from V and 0 from J, leaving 2 bases between them. Germline V gene lookup returns CDR1 SEHNR and CDR2 FQNEAQ (reference sequence). This CDR3 contains 12 residues. The CDR3 is CASSSSTDTQYF. CDR3 nucleotides: TGTGCCAGCAGCTCAAGCACAGATACGCAGTATTTT. Full variable domain (missing parts from reference TRBV7-9 and TRBJ2-3): DTGVSQNPRHKITKRGQNVTFRCDPISEHNRLYWYRQTLGQGPEFLTYFQNEAQLEKSRLLSDRFSAERPKGSFSTLEIQRTEQGDSAMYLCASSSSTDTQYFGPGTRLTVL.

This clone showed up just once. The chain combines TRBV7-2 with TRBJ2-7; D may be TRBD1 or TRBD2 (5 bases each). The V gene's germline CDR1 is SGHTA and CDR2 FQGNSA. CDR3 size: 14 residues. V lost 5 bases, J lost 0 bases, and 11 bases lay in between. The DNA of the CDR3 is TGTGCCAGCAGCAGGGGACGGAGCTCCTACGAGCAGTACTTC. This encodes CASSRGRSSYEQYF.

The chain couples TRBV28 to TRBJ1-3, with 7 bases aligning to TRBD1. V was clipped by 6 bases and J by 3 bases; unmatched bases: 20. This CDR3 has 19 residues. The germline CDR1 and CDR2 sequences are MDHEN and SYDVKM. The CDR3 nucleotides read TGTGCCAGCAGGGGGTCAGGGGGTCACCCCCTAGCGCGTGGAAACACCATATATTTT. Translating it yields CASRGSGGHPLARGNTIYF.